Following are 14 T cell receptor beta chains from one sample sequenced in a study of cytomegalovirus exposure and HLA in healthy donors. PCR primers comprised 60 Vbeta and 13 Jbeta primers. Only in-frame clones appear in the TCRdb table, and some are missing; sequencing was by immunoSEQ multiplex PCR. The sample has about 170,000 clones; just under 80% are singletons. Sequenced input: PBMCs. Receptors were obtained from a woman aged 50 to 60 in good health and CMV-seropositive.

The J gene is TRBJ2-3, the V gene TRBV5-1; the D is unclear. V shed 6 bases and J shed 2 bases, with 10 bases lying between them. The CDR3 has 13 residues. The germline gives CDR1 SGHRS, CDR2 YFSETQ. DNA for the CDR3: TGCGCCAGCAAGGAACGGGTCACAGATACGCAGTATTTT. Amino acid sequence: CASKERVTDTQYF.

DNA for the CDR3: TGCGCCAGCAGGACAGGCGAAAATTCACCCCTCCACTTT. Its protein is CASRTGENSPLHF. The chain is built from TRBV5-1 and TRBJ1-6, with D possibly being TRBD1 (6 bases). The CDR3 extends over 13 amino acids. Germline CDR1 is SGHRS and CDR2 is YFSETQ. Between the trimmed V and J ends, which lost 5 bases and 7 bases, there was a span of 10 bases.

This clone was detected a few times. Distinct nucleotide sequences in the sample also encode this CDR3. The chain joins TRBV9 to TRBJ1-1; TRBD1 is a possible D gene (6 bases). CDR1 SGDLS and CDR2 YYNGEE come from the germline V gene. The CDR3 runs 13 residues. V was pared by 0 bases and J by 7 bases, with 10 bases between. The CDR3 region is CASSVVETGEAFF. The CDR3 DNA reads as TGTGCCAGCAGCGTAGTCGAGACAGGTGAAGCTTTCTTT.

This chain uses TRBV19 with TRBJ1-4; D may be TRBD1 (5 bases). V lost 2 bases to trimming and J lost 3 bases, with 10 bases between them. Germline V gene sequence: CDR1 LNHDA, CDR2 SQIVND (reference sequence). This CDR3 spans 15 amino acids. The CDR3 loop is CASSIRRGPNEKLFF. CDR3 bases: TGTGCCAGTAGTATAAGGAGGGGTCCTAATGAAAAACTGTTTTTT.

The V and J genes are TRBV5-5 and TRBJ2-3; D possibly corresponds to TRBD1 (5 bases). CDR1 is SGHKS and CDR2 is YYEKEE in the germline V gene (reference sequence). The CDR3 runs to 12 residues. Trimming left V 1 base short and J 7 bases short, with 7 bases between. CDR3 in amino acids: CASSLLDNTQYF. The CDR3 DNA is TGTGCCAGCAGCTTGCTGGACAATACGCAGTATTTT.

CDR3 bases: TGTGCCAGCAGCTTATCGAGAATTGGGCAGTACTTC. This gives the protein CASSLSRIGQYF. The chain couples TRBV13 to TRBJ2-7; no clear D. V was pared by 2 bases and J by 9 bases, with 11 bases between. The CDR3 runs to 12 residues. Germline loops: CDR1 PRHDT, CDR2 FYEKMQ (reference sequence).

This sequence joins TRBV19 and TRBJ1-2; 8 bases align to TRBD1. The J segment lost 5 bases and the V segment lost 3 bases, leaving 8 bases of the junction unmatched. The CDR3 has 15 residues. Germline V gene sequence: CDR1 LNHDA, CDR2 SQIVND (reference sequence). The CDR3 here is CASSIGTGGVYGYTF. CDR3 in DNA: TGTGCCAGTAGTATCGGTACAGGGGGAGTTTATGGCTACACCTTC. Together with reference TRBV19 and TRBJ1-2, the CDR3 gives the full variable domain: DGGITQSPKYLFRKEGQNVTLSCEQNLNHDAMYWYRQDPGQGLRLIYYSQIVNDFQKGDIAEGYSVSREKKESFPLTVTSAQKNPTAFYLCASSIGTGGVYGYTFGSGTRLTVV.

The CDR3 sequence: CASSLELSGNTIYF. CDR3 coding DNA: TGTGCCAGCAGCTTAGAACTCTCTGGAAACACCATATATTTT. The V call is TRBV7-8, the J call TRBJ1-3; D ambiguous. Between the trimmed V and J ends, which lost 1 base and 0 bases, there was a span of 4 bases. Per germline, CDR1 SGHVS and CDR2 FQNEAQ. The CDR3 covers 14 residues.

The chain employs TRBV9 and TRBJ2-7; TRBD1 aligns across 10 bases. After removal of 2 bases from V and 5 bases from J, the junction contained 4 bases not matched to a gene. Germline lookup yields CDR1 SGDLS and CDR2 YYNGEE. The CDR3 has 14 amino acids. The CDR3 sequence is CASSVWDRGHEQYF. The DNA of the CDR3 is TGTGCCAGCAGCGTCTGGGACAGGGGCCACGAGCAGTACTTC. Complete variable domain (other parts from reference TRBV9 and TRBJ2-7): DSGVTQTPKHLITATGQRVTLRCSPRSGDLSVYWYQQSLDQGLQFLIQYYNGEERAKGNILERFSAQQFPDLHSELNLSSLELGDSALYFCASSVWDRGHEQYFGPGTRLTVT.

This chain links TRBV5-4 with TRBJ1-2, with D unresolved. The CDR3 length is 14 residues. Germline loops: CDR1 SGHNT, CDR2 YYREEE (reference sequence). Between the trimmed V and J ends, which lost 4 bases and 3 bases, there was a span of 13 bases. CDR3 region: CASSPAGGDYGYTF. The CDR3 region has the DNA TGTGCCAGCAGCCCCGCGGGTGGGGACTATGGCTACACCTTC.

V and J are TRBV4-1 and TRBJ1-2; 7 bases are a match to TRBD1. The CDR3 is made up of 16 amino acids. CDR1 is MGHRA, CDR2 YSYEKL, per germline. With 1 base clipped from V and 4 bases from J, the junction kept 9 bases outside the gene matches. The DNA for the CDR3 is TGCGCCAGCAGCCAAGGCTCCGGGACAGTCTTCTATGGCTACACCTTC. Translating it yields CASSQGSGTVFYGYTF.

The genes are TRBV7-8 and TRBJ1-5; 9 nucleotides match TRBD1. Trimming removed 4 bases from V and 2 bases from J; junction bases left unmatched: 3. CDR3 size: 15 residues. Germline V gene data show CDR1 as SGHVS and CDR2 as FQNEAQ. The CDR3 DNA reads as TGTGCCAGCAGCTACAGGGGGCCAGGCAATCAGCCCCAGCATTTT. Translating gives CASSYRGPGNQPQHF.

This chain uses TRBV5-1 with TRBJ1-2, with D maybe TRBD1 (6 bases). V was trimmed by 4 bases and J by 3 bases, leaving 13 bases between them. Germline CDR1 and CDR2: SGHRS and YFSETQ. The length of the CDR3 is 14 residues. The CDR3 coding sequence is TGCGCCAGCAGCCCACAGGGTTCCCACTATGGCTACACCTTC. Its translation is CASSPQGSHYGYTF.

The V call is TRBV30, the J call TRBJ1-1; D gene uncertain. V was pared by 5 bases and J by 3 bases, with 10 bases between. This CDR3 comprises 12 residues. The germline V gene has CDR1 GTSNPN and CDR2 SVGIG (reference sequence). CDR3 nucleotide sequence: TGTGCCTGGTCTGAGAGATACACTGAAGCTTTCTTT. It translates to CAWSERYTEAFF.